What follows describes a single TCR beta chain. The data belong to a study of blood T cell repertoires in COVID-19. Per germline, CDR1 SGDLS and CDR2 YYNGEE. CDR3 length: 14 residues. V shed 4 bases and J shed 0 bases, with 9 bases lying between them. Clinical history reported by participants formed the basis on which cohorts were assigned. TCRdb keeps only in-frame clones here, not all; method: immunoSEQ multiplex PCR. The table lists a few hundred thousand clones, around 90% of them singletons. The rearrangement joins TRBV9 to TRBJ2-3, with D maybe TRBD2 (5 bases). The sequence was collected from a woman aged 18-30 years who had recovered from COVID-19. Material for sequencing was PBMCs or T cells enriched from blood (not recorded which). CDR3 sequence: CASSYGISTDTQYF. CDR3 DNA: TGTGCCAGCAGCTACGGGATTAGCACAGATACGCAGTATTTT.